The 8 T cell receptor beta chains presented below share a single source sample, sequenced in a study of blood T cells in healthy people across ages. Then a second PCR, running about 6 to 12 cycles, was carried out with a sample-barcoded 5' primer and a J-beta primer mix. Each CDR3 protein gets one entry after TCRdb re-called the 5' RACE reads with MiXCR. The table has about 1.8 million distinct CDR3 sequences, roughly 49% seen once. Source material: blood. The receptors come from a woman in her thirties or forties in good health.

The chain couples TRBV29-1 to TRBJ2-3; D remains unclear. Trimming took 1 base from V and 0 from J, leaving 11 bases between them. Germline V gene data show CDR1 as SQVTM and CDR2 as ANQGSEA. The CDR3 has 15 amino acids. Here the CDR3 DNA reads TGCAGCGTTGAAGGGCTGGTACCTAGCACAGATACGCAGTATTTT. As protein: CSVEGLVPSTDTQYF.

This clonotype was observed many times. This rearrangement joins TRBV12-3 or TRBV12-4 to TRBJ2-3, with 12 positions matching TRBD2. CDR3 length: 15 residues. J lost 6 bases, V lost 6 bases, and 7 bases had no gene match. The CDR3 reads CASSLLAGGADTQYF. In DNA, the CDR3 is TGTGCCAGCAGCCTACTAGCGGGGGGAGCGGATACGCAGTATTTT.

The genes are TRBV11-2 and TRBJ2-7; weak D call: TRBD1 (5 bases). Germline V CDR1 and CDR2: SGHAT, FQNNGV. CDR3 size: 16 residues. Deletions cut 5 bases from V and 2 bases from J, with 19 bases between. The CDR3 loop reads CASSRWGPTVTYEQYF. The CDR3 region has the DNA TGTGCCAGCAGCCGATGGGGCCCCACAGTTACCTACGAGCAGTACTTC.

This clonotype was seen a handful of times. The chain links TRBV12-3 or TRBV12-4 to TRBJ2-3; D is undetermined. V lost 5 bases to trimming and J lost 0 bases, with 15 bases between them. The CDR3 has 16 residues. In DNA, the CDR3 is TGTGCCAGCAGTCCCCGGAATGCGGCTAGCACAGATACGCAGTATTTT. Its translation is CASSPRNAASTDTQYF.

In the case of this clonotype: At one boundary the junction diverges from the germline segment, which might be a read error. The chain has TRBV7-2 and TRBJ1-2; the D is unclear. The germline V gene encodes CDR1 SGHTA and CDR2 FQGNSA. This CDR3 spans 13 amino acids. Written as DNA, the CDR3 is TGTGCCAGCGCCCCGCCGGGAGTGAGAGGCTGCACCTTC. It codes for CASAPPGVRGCTF. Complete variable domain (other parts from reference TRBV7-2 and TRBJ1-2): GAGVSQSPSNKVTEKGKDVELRCDPISGHTALYWYRQSLGQGLEFLIYFQGNSAPDKSGLPSDRFSAERTGGSVSTLTIQRTQQEDSAVYLCASAPPGVRGCTFGSGTRLTVV.

This clonotype was found once. V usage is TRBV5-1 and J usage is TRBJ1-1; unclear D gene. This CDR3 is built from 15 residues. Germline V lookup: CDR1 SGHRS, CDR2 YFSETQ. The V end lost 5 bases, the J end lost 1 base, and 15 bases lay between the germline ends. CDR3 nucleotides: TGCGCCAGCAGATCCCGGGTATCAGGGAACACTGAAGCTTTCTTT. It codes for CASRSRVSGNTEAFF.

J is TRBJ2-1 and V is TRBV27; 9 positions agree with TRBD2. Germline loops: CDR1 MNHEY, CDR2 SMNVEV (reference sequence). The ends lost 3 bases at V and 13 bases at J; junction bases unmatched: 10. The CDR3 runs to 14 residues. Written as DNA, the CDR3 is TGTGCCAGCAGTTTGGGGGGACTAGCCGAGACCCAGTTCTTC. As protein: CASSLGGLAETQFF.

The chain uses TRBV9 and TRBJ2-1; the match to TRBD2 covers 7 bases. V shed 0 bases and J 2 bases; nucleotides not matched to a gene: 5. The CDR3 is 16 amino acids. The germline gives CDR1 SGDLS, CDR2 YYNGEE. The CDR3, as DNA: TGTGCCAGCAGCGTAGACCGGGACTATACCTACAATGAGCAGTTCTTC. This translates into CASSVDRDYTYNEQFF.